The 24 T cell receptor beta chains given below trace back to one sample, sequenced in a study of shared clonotypes between healthy human individuals. Data came from immunoSEQ multiplex PCR; TCRdb stores just in-frame clones and leaves some out. The sample consists of approximately 2,200,000 clones, approximately 94% of them appearing once. CD8 cells regarded as naive lacked CD45RO, were positively chosen for CCR7, and omitted terminally differentiated effector memory CD45RA+ cells. Sample: naive CD8+ T cells from PBMCs. The receptors stem from a man younger than 30 in good health. Some clones in this sample may be carry-over from other donors' samples.

This chain links TRBV19 with TRBJ2-7; 11 bases fit TRBD2. The CDR3 has 16 amino acids. CDR1 LNHDA and CDR2 SQIVND come from the germline V gene (reference sequence). The V and J ends lost 7 bases and 2 bases, in that order; junction bases with no gene match: 10. The CDR3 DNA is TGTGCCAGTATGGGCAGGACTAGCGGGTCTCCCTACGAGCAGTACTTC. This translates into CASMGRTSGSPYEQYF.

The V call is TRBV5-5, the J call TRBJ2-7; TRBD2 might be the D (6 bases). This CDR3 has 12 residues. The germline V gene has CDR1 SGHKS and CDR2 YYEKEE (reference sequence). Trimming left V 4 bases short and J 7 bases short, with 12 bases between. CDR3 sequence (DNA): TGTGCCAGCAGCGACGGGGACTGGGAGCAGTACTTC. Residues: CASSDGDWEQYF.

This clone was detected a few times. The chain links TRBV7-2 to TRBJ1-2; no reliable D call. Germline lookup yields CDR1 SGHTA and CDR2 FQGNSA. Trimming took off 1 base at V and 4 bases at J, with 10 bases between the two ends. CDR3 length equals 14 residues. The CDR3 DNA is TGTGCCAGCAGCTTAGTTGACACGGTCTATGGCTACACCTTC. This gives the protein CASSLVDTVYGYTF.

The chain has TRBV7-9 and TRBJ1-2; 9 bases fit TRBD1. J was trimmed by 4 bases and V by 5 bases; bases with no gene match: 8. The CDR3 totals 15 residues. Germline V gene data show CDR1 as SEHNR and CDR2 as FQNEAQ (reference sequence). CDR3 amino acids: CASSPGGTGIYGYTF. The DNA for the CDR3 is TGTGCCAGCAGCCCCGGGGGGACAGGGATCTATGGCTACACCTTC.

This chain links TRBV7-9 with TRBJ2-7; the D gene is possibly TRBD1 (6 bases). Germline CDR1 is SEHNR and CDR2 is FQNEAQ (reference sequence). Trimming took 5 bases from V and 2 from J, leaving 25 bases between them. There are 18 residues in the CDR3. As DNA, the CDR3 is TGTGCCAGCAGCGCGGAAAGGACCTCGGACAGTAAACCCTACGAGCAGTACTTC. It codes for CASSAERTSDSKPYEQYF.

The table lists this clone with a count of one. The chain links TRBV29-1 to TRBJ2-4; 7 bases fit TRBD1. Germline V gene lookup returns CDR1 SQVTM and CDR2 ANQGSEA. The CDR3 contains 12 residues. V gave up 7 bases and J gave up 6 bases; unmatched junction bases: 6. CDR3 region: CSGSTGTNIQYF. CDR3 in DNA: TGCAGCGGCTCGACAGGGACAAACATTCAGTACTTC.

V gene TRBV7-8 combines with J gene TRBJ1-1; 11 bases match TRBD1. Germline values: CDR1 SGHVS, CDR2 FQNEAQ. J lost 6 bases, V lost 6 bases, and 6 bases had no gene match. This CDR3 is built from 14 residues. The CDR3: CASSLDRGHSEAFF. The DNA for the CDR3 is TGTGCCAGCAGTCTGGACAGGGGGCACTCTGAAGCTTTCTTT.

This chain uses TRBV7-9 with TRBJ2-7; TRBD2 matches 16 bases. CDR1 and CDR2 from the germline V gene are SEHNR and FQNEAQ (reference sequence). J was trimmed by 5 bases and V by 8 bases; bases with no gene match: 15. This CDR3 is built from 18 residues. CDR3 protein: CASQGGTSGRAAGHEQYF. CDR3 DNA: TGTGCCAGCCAGGGGGGGACTAGCGGGAGGGCCGCGGGGCACGAGCAGTACTTC.

A few counts support this clone. Other DNA sequences within the sample encode an identical CDR3. V usage is TRBV9 and J usage is TRBJ2-5; no clear D. The CDR3 extends over 14 amino acids. The germline V gene has CDR1 SGDLS and CDR2 YYNGEE. Trimming removed 0 bases from V and 2 bases from J, with 8 bases in between. Written as DNA, the CDR3 is TGTGCCAGCAGCGTAGAGGGCAGACAAGAGACCCAGTACTTC. Protein: CASSVEGRQETQYF.

J is TRBJ2-1 and V is TRBV25-1; unclear D gene. Germline V gene lookup returns CDR1 MGHDK and CDR2 SYGVNS. Trimming removed 7 bases at V and 12 bases at J, with 10 bases between. The CDR3 covers 10 residues. CDR3 in DNA: TGTGCCAGCAAAGGCTCGGTGCAGTTCTTC. This translates into CASKGSVQFF.

The chain is built from TRBV27 and TRBJ2-3, with D perhaps assigned TRBD1 or TRBD2 (6 bases each). V dropped 4 bases and J dropped 6 bases, with 14 bases sitting between them. This CDR3 has 14 residues. Germline V gene data show CDR1 as MNHEY and CDR2 as SMNVEV (reference sequence). The CDR3 reads CASSSGLDRDTQYF. Written as DNA, the CDR3 is TGTGCCAGCAGTTCGGGACTCGACAGGGATACGCAGTATTTT.

The V gene is TRBV11-1, the J gene TRBJ2-7, with 7 bases lining up with TRBD2. CDR1 SGHAT and CDR2 FQDESV come from the germline V gene (reference sequence). Trimming at V came to 2 bases and at J to 5 bases, leaving 6 bases not matched to a gene. There are 14 residues in the CDR3. CDR3 protein: CASSLSREADEQYF. In DNA form, the CDR3 reads TGTGCCAGCAGCTTATCCCGGGAGGCCGACGAGCAGTACTTC.

The chain joins TRBV27 to TRBJ2-7; 12 bases match TRBD1. Germline V gene lookup returns CDR1 MNHEY and CDR2 SMNVEV (reference sequence). V lost 3 bases, J lost 6 bases, and 6 bases stayed unmatched. The CDR3 extends over 15 amino acids. The CDR3 loop reads CASSLLGQGASEQYF. The CDR3 DNA follows: TGTGCCAGCAGTTTGCTGGGACAGGGGGCGAGCGAGCAGTACTTC.

As regards this clone: Other DNA variants within this sample encode the same CDR3. The chain has TRBV10-3 and TRBJ2-7; 7 bases are shared with TRBD2. Per the germline V gene, CDR1 is ENHRY and CDR2 is SYGVKD. Germline trimming cut 3 bases from V and 6 bases from J; bases unmatched to any gene: 2. The CDR3 extends over 12 amino acids. CDR3 coding DNA: TGTGCCATCAGTGACGGGGGGTCCGAGCAGTACTTC. Protein product: CAISDGGSEQYF.

V is TRBV27 and J is TRBJ1-4, with 9 bases aligning to TRBD1. Germline values: CDR1 MNHEY, CDR2 SMNVEV (reference sequence). The V and J ends lost 6 bases and 7 bases, in that order; junction bases with no gene match: 15. The CDR3 has 17 amino acids. CDR3 sequence (DNA): TGTGCCAGCAGCCTTAGGGGGACACAGGGGGCGGCTGAAAAACTGTTTTTT. Amino acids: CASSLRGTQGAAEKLFF. Filled out from reference TRBV27 and TRBJ1-4, the complete variable domain reads EAQVTQNPRYLITVTGKKLTVTCSQNMNHEYMSWYRQDPGLGLRQIYYSMNVEVTDKGDVPEGYKVSRKEKRNFPLILESPSPNQTSLYFCASSLRGTQGAAEKLFFGSGTQLSVL.

The chain couples TRBV7-9 to TRBJ1-2; TRBD1 matches 10 bases. The junction had 6 bases not matched to a gene; V was cut back by 3 bases and J by 8 bases. CDR1 SEHNR and CDR2 FQNEAQ come from the germline V gene (reference sequence). The CDR3 extends over 14 amino acids. CDR3 bases: TGTGCCAGCAGCTTGGGACAGGGGTTGAACGGCTACACCTTC. Translation: CASSLGQGLNGYTF.

A single count supports this clone. At the DNA level, this CDR3 is encoded by other sequences in the same sample as well. The chain has TRBV28 and TRBJ2-7, with TRBD1 identical over 7 bases. The CDR3 sequence is 14 residues long. Germline V gene data show CDR1 as MDHEN and CDR2 as SYDVKM. V lost 6 bases and J lost 1; bases outside the gene matches: 6. The CDR3 reads CASRRDRDSYEQYF. Here the CDR3 DNA reads TGTGCCAGCAGGAGAGACAGGGATTCCTACGAGCAGTACTTC. Filled out from reference TRBV28 and TRBJ2-7, the complete variable domain reads DVKVTQSSRYLVKRTGEKVFLECVQDMDHENMFWYRQDPGLGLRLIYFSYDVKMKEKGDIPEGYSVSREKKERFSLILESASTNQTSMYLCASRRDRDSYEQYFGPGTRLTVT.

This rearrangement joins TRBV7-3 to TRBJ2-1; 8 bases agree with TRBD1. J lost 10 bases, V lost 5 bases, and 10 bases had no gene match. The CDR3 has 14 amino acids. Germline lookup yields CDR1 SGHTA and CDR2 FQGTGA. CDR3 residues: CASSPRDRRAEQFF. The CDR3 region has the DNA TGTGCCAGCAGCCCACGGGACAGGCGAGCGGAGCAGTTCTTC.

The chain is built from TRBV19 and TRBJ2-5, with 9 bases matching TRBD2. CDR1 is LNHDA and CDR2 is SQIVND in the germline V gene (reference sequence). V shed 3 bases, J shed 4 bases, and the junction held 9 bases outside the gene matches. This CDR3 contains 16 residues. The CDR3 loop is CASSIVSGSLRETQYF. Written as DNA, the CDR3 is TGTGCCAGTAGTATTGTTAGCGGGAGTCTGCGAGAGACCCAGTACTTC.

A note on this clone: Other nucleotide sequences in the sample specify the same CDR3. This rearrangement joins TRBV9 to TRBJ2-2; D call uncertain. Trimming shortened V by 0 bases and J by 6 bases, and 6 bases separated the two germline ends. The CDR3 runs to 13 residues. Germline V gives CDR1 SGDLS, CDR2 YYNGEE. The CDR3 DNA reads TGTGCCAGCAGCGTAGCTGGCTCCGGGGAGCTGTTTTTT. The encoded protein is CASSVAGSGELFF.

The V and J genes are TRBV19 and TRBJ1-5; tentatively, D is TRBD1 (5 bases). From germline, CDR1 is LNHDA and CDR2 SQIVND (reference sequence). V was pared by 6 bases and J by 1 base, with 22 bases between. CDR3 length equals 18 residues. The CDR3 region has the DNA TGTGCCAGTAGCTCCCACGAAACAGGTGCCTGGAGCAATCAGCCCCAGCATTTT. This translates into CASSSHETGAWSNQPQHF.

The genes are TRBV29-1 and TRBJ1-2; no clear D. From germline, CDR1 is SQVTM and CDR2 ANQGSEA. V was shortened by 3 bases and J by 1 base, with 15 bases between the two germline ends. The CDR3 is 15 residues long. The CDR3 nucleotides are TGCAGCGTTGACCCCTTCCCGGGCCTTAACTATGGCTACACCTTC. It specifies CSVDPFPGLNYGYTF.

The gene calls are TRBV10-2 and TRBJ2-1; TRBD1 agrees at 9 bases. CDR3 length: 15 residues. Germline lookup yields CDR1 WSHSY and CDR2 SAAADI. V lost 4 bases to trimming and J lost 6 bases; unmatched junction nucleotides: 7. CDR3: CASSVRQGVINEQFF. The CDR3 DNA reads TGCGCCAGCAGTGTACGACAGGGGGTTATCAATGAGCAGTTCTTC.

To note about this clone: The sample holds other DNA sequences that translate to the same CDR3. The chain uses TRBV7-9 and TRBJ2-3; D is possibly TRBD1 or TRBD2 (6 bases each). Germline assignment: CDR1 SEHNR and CDR2 FQNEAQ (reference sequence). Trimming stripped 3 bases from V and 2 bases from J, with 9 bases between. The CDR3 covers 14 residues. The CDR3 loop reads CASSLGGLTDTQYF. DNA of the CDR3: TGTGCCAGCAGCTTGGGGGGCCTCACAGATACGCAGTATTTT.